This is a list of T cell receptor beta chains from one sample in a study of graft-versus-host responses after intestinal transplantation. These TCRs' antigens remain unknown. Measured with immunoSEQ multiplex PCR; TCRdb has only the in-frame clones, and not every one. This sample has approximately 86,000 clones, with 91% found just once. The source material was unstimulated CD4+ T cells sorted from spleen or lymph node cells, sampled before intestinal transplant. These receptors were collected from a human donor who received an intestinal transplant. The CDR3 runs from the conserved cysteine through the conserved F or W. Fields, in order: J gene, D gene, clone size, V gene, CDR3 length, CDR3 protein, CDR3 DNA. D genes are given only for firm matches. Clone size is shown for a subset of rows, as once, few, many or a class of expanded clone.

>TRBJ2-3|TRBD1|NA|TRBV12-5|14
CASGSKGTADTQYF
TGTGCTAGTGGCTCTAAAGGGACAGCGGATACGCAGTATTTT
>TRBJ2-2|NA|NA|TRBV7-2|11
CASSFFGELFF
TGTGCCAGCAGCTTCTTCGGGGAGCTGTTTTTT
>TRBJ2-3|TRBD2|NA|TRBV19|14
CASSFSGGTDTQYF
TGTGCCAGTAGTTTTAGCGGGGGGACAGATACGCAGTATTTT
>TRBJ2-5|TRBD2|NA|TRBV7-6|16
CASSILAGGRGETQYF
TGTGCCAGCAGTATCCTAGCGGGGGGGCGAGGAGAGACCCAGTACTTC
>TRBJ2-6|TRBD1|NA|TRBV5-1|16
CASSLGQGWGANVLTF
TGCGCCAGCAGCTTGGGACAGGGGTGGGGGGCCAACGTCCTGACTTTC
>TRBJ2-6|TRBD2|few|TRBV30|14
CAWAGGTGANVLTF
TGTGCCTGGGCGGGAGGTACTGGGGCCAACGTCCTGACTTTC
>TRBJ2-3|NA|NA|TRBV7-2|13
CASGTRGVDTQYF
TGTGCCAGCGGAACCAGGGGGGTAGATACGCAGTATTTT
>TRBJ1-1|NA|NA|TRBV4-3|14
CASSQQGTNTEAFF
TGCGCCAGCAGCCAACAGGGGACGAACACTGAAGCTTTCTTT
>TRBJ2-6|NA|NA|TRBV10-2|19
CASSEAVSGVSSGANVLTF
TGCGCCAGCTCCGAAGCGGTGTCGGGGGTTAGCTCTGGGGCCAACGTCCTGACTTTC
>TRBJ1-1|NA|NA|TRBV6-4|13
CASRGGMNTEAFF
TGTGCCAGCAGGGGAGGCATGAACACTGAAGCTTTCTTT
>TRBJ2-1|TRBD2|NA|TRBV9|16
CASSVSQRGFYNEQFF
TGTGCCAGCAGCGTATCTCAGCGGGGATTCTACAATGAGCAGTTCTTC
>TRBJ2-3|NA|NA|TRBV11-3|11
CASSRGGVKYF
TGTGCCAGCAGCAGGGGGGGGGTGAAGTATTTT
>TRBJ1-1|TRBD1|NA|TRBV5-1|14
CASSYGTGRTEAFF
TGCGCCAGCAGCTACGGGACAGGGCGCACTGAAGCTTTCTTT
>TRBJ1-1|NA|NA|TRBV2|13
CARTMTGDTEAFF
TGTGCCAGGACAATGACAGGCGACACTGAAGCTTTCTTT
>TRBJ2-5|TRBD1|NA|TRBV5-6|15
CASSLAGQGKETQYF
TGTGCCAGCAGCTTGGCAGGACAGGGAAAAGAGACCCAGTACTTC
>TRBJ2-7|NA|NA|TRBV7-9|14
CASSLAGVAYEQYF
TGTGCCAGCAGCTTAGCGGGAGTGGCCTACGAGCAGTACTTC
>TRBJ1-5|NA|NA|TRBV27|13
CASSLRGNQPQHF
TGTGCCAGCAGTTTACGGGGGAATCAGCCCCAGCATTTT
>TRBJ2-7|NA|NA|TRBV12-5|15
CASGSWGESSYEQYF
TGTGCTAGTGGCTCCTGGGGAGAGAGCTCCTACGAGCAGTACTTC
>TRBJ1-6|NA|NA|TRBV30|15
CAWSVRVSYNSPLHF
TGTGCCTGGAGTGTCCGTGTCAGTTATAATTCACCCCTCCACTTT
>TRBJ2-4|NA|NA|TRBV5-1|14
CASSLVAEGNIQYF
TGCGCCAGCAGCTTGGTAGCGGAGGGGAACATTCAGTACTTC
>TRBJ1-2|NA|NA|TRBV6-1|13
CASIAQGNYGYTF
TGTGCCAGCATCGCACAGGGTAACTATGGCTACACCTTC
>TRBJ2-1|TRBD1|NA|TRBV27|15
CASSFERGPLSEQFF
TGTGCCAGCAGTTTTGAGAGGGGGCCGTTGAGTGAGCAGTTCTTC
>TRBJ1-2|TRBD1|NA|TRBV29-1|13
CSVGRDRPYGYTF
TGCAGCGTTGGGCGGGACAGGCCTTATGGCTACACCTTC
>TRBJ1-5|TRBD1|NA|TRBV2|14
CASTGTVRNQPQHF
TGTGCCAGCACGGGGACAGTTCGCAATCAGCCCCAGCATTTT
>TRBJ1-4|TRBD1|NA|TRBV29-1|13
CSNRTGEDEKLFF
TGCAGCAACCGGACAGGGGAGGATGAAAAACTGTTTTTT
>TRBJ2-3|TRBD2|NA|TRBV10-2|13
CASRASGEDTQYF
TGCGCCAGCAGGGCTAGCGGGGAGGATACGCAGTATTTT
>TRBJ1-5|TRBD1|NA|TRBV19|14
CASSIGTGNQPQHF
TGTGCCAGTAGTATTGGGACAGGGAATCAGCCCCAGCATTTT
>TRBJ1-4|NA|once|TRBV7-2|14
CASSLDVGEAKLFF
TGTGCCAGCAGCTTAGACGTGGGGGAGGCAAAACTGTTTTTT
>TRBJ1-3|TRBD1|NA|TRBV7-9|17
CASSAWTGPDSGNTIYF
TGTGCCAGCAGCGCCTGGACAGGGCCAGACTCTGGAAACACCATATATTTT
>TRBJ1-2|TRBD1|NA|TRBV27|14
CASSPTRGLWGYTF
TGTGCCAGCAGTCCAACTAGGGGGCTTTGGGGCTACACCTTC
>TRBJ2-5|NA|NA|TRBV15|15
CATSRAASSGETQYF
TGTGCCACCAGCAGAGCGGCCAGCTCCGGGGAGACCCAGTACTTC
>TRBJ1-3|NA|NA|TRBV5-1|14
CASSLEGSGNTIYF
TGCGCCAGCAGCTTGGAGGGGTCTGGAAACACCATATATTTT
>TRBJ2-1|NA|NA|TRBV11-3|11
CASSLVREQFF
TGTGCCAGCAGCTTAGTGCGTGAGCAGTTCTTC
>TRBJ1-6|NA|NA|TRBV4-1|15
CASSQVGGTNSPLHF
TGCGCCAGCAGCCAAGTTGGGGGCACGAACTCACCCCTCCACTTT
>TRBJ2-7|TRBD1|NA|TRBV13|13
CASSFGQGDEQYF
TGTGCCAGCAGCTTCGGACAGGGAGACGAGCAGTACTTC
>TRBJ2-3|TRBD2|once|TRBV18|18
CASSPLPLAGGPTDTQYF
TGTGCCAGCTCACCACTGCCCCTAGCGGGGGGGCCGACAGATACGCAGTATTTT
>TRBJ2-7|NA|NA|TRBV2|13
CASSEWTDYEQYF
TGTGCCAGCAGTGAGTGGACAGACTACGAGCAGTACTTC
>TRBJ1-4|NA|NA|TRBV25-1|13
CASRAGGGEKLFF
TGTGCCAGCAGGGCCGGGGGGGGCGAAAAACTGTTTTTT
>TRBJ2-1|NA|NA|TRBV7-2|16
CASSWTAGSSYNEQFF
TGTGCCAGCAGCTGGACCGCGGGGAGCTCCTACAATGAGCAGTTCTTC
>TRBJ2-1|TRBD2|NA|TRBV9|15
CASSVASGGDNEQFF
TGTGCCAGCAGCGTAGCGAGCGGGGGGGACAATGAGCAGTTCTTC
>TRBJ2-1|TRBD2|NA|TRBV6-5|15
CASTGLAGGGDEQFF
TGTGCCAGCACCGGACTAGCGGGGGGAGGAGATGAGCAGTTCTTC
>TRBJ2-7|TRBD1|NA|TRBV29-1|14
CSVVSGTGGYEQYF
TGCAGCGTTGTATCCGGGACAGGTGGCTACGAGCAGTACTTC
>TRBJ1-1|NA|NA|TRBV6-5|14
CASSQDFFLAEAFF
TGTGCCAGCAGTCAAGACTTTTTCCTGGCTGAAGCTTTCTTT
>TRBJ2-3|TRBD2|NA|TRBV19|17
CASSARATSGGPSLQYF
TGTGCCAGTAGTGCCCGGGCAACTAGCGGGGGGCCAAGTCTGCAGTATTTT
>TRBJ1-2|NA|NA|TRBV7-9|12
CASRASGKGYTF
TGTGCCAGCCGGGCTTCAGGGAAGGGCTACACCTTC
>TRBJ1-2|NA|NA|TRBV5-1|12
CASSFGEGGYTF
TGCGCCAGCAGCTTCGGGGAAGGAGGCTACACCTTC
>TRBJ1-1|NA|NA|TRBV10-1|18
CASSDLTLRVGADTEAFF
TGCGCCAGCAGTGACCTTACCCTCAGGGTTGGGGCGGACACTGAAGCTTTCTTT
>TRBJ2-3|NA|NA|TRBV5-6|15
CASSSSDYPTDTQYF
TGTGCCAGCAGCTCCTCGGACTACCCCACAGATACGCAGTATTTT
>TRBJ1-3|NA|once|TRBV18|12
CASSQPGNTIYF
TGTGCCAGCTCACAGCCCGGAAACACCATATATTTT
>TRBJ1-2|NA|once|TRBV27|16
CASRRSPTAKPYGYTF
TGTGCCAGCAGGAGGAGTCCGACAGCGAAACCCTATGGCTACACCTTC
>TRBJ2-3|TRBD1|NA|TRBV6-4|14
CASRETGSTDTQYF
TGTGCCAGCAGGGAGACAGGGAGCACAGATACGCAGTATTTT
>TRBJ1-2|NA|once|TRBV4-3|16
CASSQEARGKEYGYTF
TGCGCCAGCAGCCAAGAAGCTAGGGGGAAAGAATATGGCTACACCTTC
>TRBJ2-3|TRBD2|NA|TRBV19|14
CASNLAGVSDTQYF
TGTGCCAGTAATCTAGCGGGGGTATCTGATACGCAGTATTTT
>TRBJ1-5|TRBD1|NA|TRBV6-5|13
CASSYTGVQPQHF
TGTGCCAGCAGTTACACAGGGGTTCAGCCCCAGCATTTT
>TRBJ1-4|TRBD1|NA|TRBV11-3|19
CASSSTGTGGFATNEKLFF
TGTGCCAGCAGTTCTACCGGGACAGGGGGATTTGCAACTAATGAAAAACTGTTTTTT
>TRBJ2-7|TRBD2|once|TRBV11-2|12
CASSRGEYEQYF
TGTGCCAGCAGCCGGGGGGAATACGAGCAGTACTTC
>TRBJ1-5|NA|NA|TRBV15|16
CATGSGGGFGNQPQHF
TGTGCCACCGGTTCGGGGGGGGGCTTCGGCAATCAGCCCCAGCATTTT